Below are 31 T cell receptor beta chains sequenced from a single sample in a study of T-cell reconstitution after alpha-beta-depleted transplantation in children. Preparation of the TCRbeta library was carried out with unique molecular identifiers. A single record per CDR3 protein comes from TCRdb applying MiXCR to the PCR reads. The repertoire consists of a few hundred thousand distinct CDR3 sequences, with 15% to 20% occurring once and the leading ten covering approximately 28%. The starting material was PBMCs, mostly from graft donor cells, obtained 360 days after TCRalphabeta/CD19-depleted stem cell transplant. These receptors all stem from a boy less than two years old who had a stem cell transplant for Wiskott-Aldrich syndrome, so the T cells may come from the graft donor.

This chain connects TRBV15 to TRBJ2-4; 12 bases are a match to TRBD2. The V gene's germline CDR1 is LNHNV and CDR2 YYDKDF (reference sequence). After removal of 0 bases from V and 3 bases from J, the junction contained 3 bases not matched to a gene. This CDR3 spans 17 amino acids. The CDR3 spells CATSRDGLAGLKNIQYF. CDR3 nucleotides: TGTGCCACCAGCAGAGATGGACTAGCGGGGCTCAAAAACATTCAGTACTTC.

This clonotype was detected a few times. The chain uses TRBV15 and TRBJ1-2; tentatively, D is TRBD1 (6 bases). V was trimmed by 3 bases and J by 3 bases, leaving 26 bases between them. The CDR3 sequence is 19 residues long. The germline V gene encodes CDR1 LNHNV and CDR2 YYDKDF (reference sequence). Written as DNA, the CDR3 is TGTGCCACCAGCAGTGAGGGGGGACTCCCTTGGAGGGCCTACTATGGCTACACCTTC. It yields the protein CATSSEGGLPWRAYYGYTF.

The rearrangement uses TRBV18 and TRBJ2-1; D is undetermined. This CDR3 has 14 amino acids. The germline V gene has CDR1 KGHSH and CDR2 LQKENI. V was pared by 8 bases and J by 0 bases, with 11 bases between. This CDR3 reads CASLGQHSYNEQFF. The CDR3 coding sequence is TGTGCCAGCCTTGGGCAACACTCCTACAATGAGCAGTTCTTC.

The chain combines TRBV28 with TRBJ2-7; the D gene is possibly TRBD1 (5 bases). The CDR3 extends over 12 amino acids. V lost 6 bases, J lost 3 bases, and 9 bases lay in between. CDR1 is MDHEN and CDR2 is SYDVKM in the germline V gene. CDR3 nucleotides: TGTGCCAGCAGGGCAGGGTTCTACGAGCAGTACTTC. Translation gives CASRAGFYEQYF.

The chain couples TRBV2 to TRBJ2-7; no clear D. There are 13 residues in the CDR3. Trimming removed 4 bases from V and 6 bases from J, with 13 bases in between. The V gene's germline CDR1 is SNHLY and CDR2 FYNNEI. The CDR3 nucleotides read TGTGCCAGCAGTGCCCCCCTTCTTACCGAGCAGTACTTC. Amino acid sequence: CASSAPLLTEQYF.

With respect to this clonotype: Just one base apart from a much larger clone, this may be a read error. The chain is built from TRBV6-1 and TRBJ2-1; weak D call: TRBD1 (5 bases). The V end was cut by 2 bases, the J end by 3 bases, with 11 bases between. The CDR3 runs to 15 residues. The germline V gene encodes CDR1 MNHNS and CDR2 SASEGT. The CDR3 nucleotides are TGTGCCAGCAGTGAACAACAGGCCTTCTACAATGAGCAGTTCTTC. Its translation is CASSEQQAFYNEQFF.

In its sample, this clonotype was seen a few times. The V gene is TRBV12-3 or TRBV12-4, the J gene TRBJ1-3, with D possibly being TRBD1 (5 bases). The CDR3 length is 16 residues. The V end was cut by 3 bases, the J end by 0 bases, with 12 bases between. The DNA of the CDR3 is TGTGCCAGCAGTTTTGGCCGGGACTCCTCTGGAAACACCATATATTTT. Protein: CASSFGRDSSGNTIYF.

This chain uses TRBV20-1 with TRBJ2-1; D gene unclear. The germline CDR1 and CDR2 sequences are DFQATT and SNEGSKA (reference sequence). With 0 bases removed from V and 9 bases from J, the gap between germline ends came to 18 bases. The CDR3 runs 15 residues. CDR3: CSARDVWANTGEQFF. The CDR3 DNA is TGCAGTGCTAGAGATGTGTGGGCCAATACGGGTGAGCAGTTCTTC.

The CDR3, as DNA: TGCGCCAGCAGCCACCCGAAGGGGGCTGGGGCCAACGTCCTGACTTTC. Protein: CASSHPKGAGANVLTF. The J gene is TRBJ2-6, the V gene TRBV4-1; possible D gene TRBD1, 6 bases. The CDR3 contains 16 residues. V was cut by 3 bases and J by 2 bases, with 11 bases left in between. Germline lookup yields CDR1 MGHRA and CDR2 YSYEKL.

This clonotype has just a few counts. This chain links TRBV7-2 with TRBJ2-4, with a weak D call TRBD2 (6 bases). V was cut by 4 bases and J by 2 bases, with 12 bases left in between. Germline lookup yields CDR1 SGHTA and CDR2 FQGNSA. The CDR3 is 15 amino acids. The CDR3 DNA is TGTGCCAGCAGCTCTCTAGCGTGGTCCAAAAACATTCAGTACTTC. This translates into CASSSLAWSKNIQYF.

The chain has TRBV4-1 and TRBJ1-5, with D unresolved. Trimming removed 1 base from V and 5 bases from J, with 6 bases in between. The CDR3 covers 13 residues. Germline V lookup: CDR1 MGHRA, CDR2 YSYEKL. CDR3 DNA sequence: TGCGCCAGCAGCCAAGCCTTGCATCAGCCCCAGCATTTT. It translates to CASSQALHQPQHF.

This sequence joins TRBV16 and TRBJ2-2; maybe TRBD1 (6 bases). The germline V gene has CDR1 KGHSY and CDR2 FQNENV. The CDR3 runs 17 residues. The ends were cut back, 0 bases at V and 0 bases at J, with 11 bases in the middle. As DNA, the CDR3 is TGTGCCAGCAGCCAATCGGGGGCTAGCCCGAACACCGGGGAGCTGTTTTTT. Amino acids: CASSQSGASPNTGELFF.

This clonotype was picked up a small number of times. J is TRBJ1-2 and V is TRBV29-1; 8 nucleotides match TRBD1. V shed 7 bases, J shed 4 bases, and the junction held 8 bases outside the gene matches. Germline assignment: CDR1 SQVTM and CDR2 ANQGSEA. The length of the CDR3 is 13 residues. The CDR3 sequence is CSALAGGRYGYTF. The CDR3 nucleotides are TGCAGCGCCCTGGCAGGGGGCCGCTATGGCTACACCTTC. The whole variable domain, remainder taken from reference TRBV29-1 and TRBJ1-2, is SAVISQKPSRDICQRGTSLTIQCQVDSQVTMMFWYRQQPGQSLTLIATANQGSEATYESGFVIDKFPISRPNLTFSTLTVSNMSPEDSSIYLCSALAGGRYGYTFGSGTRLTVV.

J is TRBJ2-7 and V is TRBV3-1; D might be TRBD1 (6 bases). CDR1 is LGHDT, CDR2 YNNKEL, per germline (reference sequence). There are 14 residues in the CDR3. V shed 4 bases and J shed 3 bases, with 13 bases lying between them. Written as DNA, the CDR3 is TGTGCCAGCAGCCGTTGGGGACACCTCTACGAGCAGTACTTC. Amino acids: CASSRWGHLYEQYF.

This clonotype was detected only a few times. The chain is built from TRBV7-9 and TRBJ2-4; D is perhaps TRBD2 (5 bases). The V gene lost 0 bases and the J gene lost 7 bases, with 10 bases spanning the gap. CDR3 length equals 14 residues. Germline V CDR1 and CDR2: SEHNR, FQNEAQ (reference sequence). CDR3 nucleotides: TGTGCCAGCAGCTTAGCGGGAGTGAATAACATTCAGTACTTC. Translation gives CASSLAGVNNIQYF.

The genes are TRBV11-3 and TRBJ2-2, with D perhaps matching TRBD1 (6 bases). The CDR3 is 17 amino acids. V lost 5 bases and J lost 1, with 17 bases in between. Germline loops: CDR1 SGHNT, CDR2 YENEEA. The CDR3 protein is CASSPLPGALNTGELFF. Written as DNA, the CDR3 is TGTGCCAGCAGCCCACTCCCAGGGGCCCTGAACACCGGGGAGCTGTTTTTT.

This clonotype appeared once. The V gene is TRBV3-1, the J gene TRBJ2-1; no firm D call. The V gene's germline CDR1 is LGHDT and CDR2 YNNKEL (reference sequence). Trimming pared 3 bases from V and 9 bases from J, leaving 3 bases between. The CDR3 spans 10 residues. The CDR3 DNA reads TGTGCCAGCAGCCAGTCTGAGCAGTTCTTC. Residues: CASSQSEQFF.

V is TRBV18 and J is TRBJ2-3; D possibly corresponds to TRBD1 (6 bases). Trimming removed 5 bases at V and 4 bases at J, with 16 bases between. The CDR3 runs to 15 residues. Germline V gene sequence: CDR1 KGHSH, CDR2 LQKENI. Here the CDR3 DNA reads TGTGCCAGCTCAGAAAACAGGGTAATGGCAGATACGCAGTATTTT. It codes for CASSENRVMADTQYF.

This clonotype has more than one count but fewer than ten. V gene TRBV18 combines with J gene TRBJ2-5; unclear D gene. Trimming removed 5 bases from V and 5 bases from J, with 9 bases in between. Per the germline V gene, CDR1 is KGHSH and CDR2 is LQKENI. This CDR3 is built from 12 residues. The CDR3 sequence: CASSTFRETQYF. CDR3 DNA sequence: TGTGCCAGCTCAACGTTCAGGGAGACCCAGTACTTC.

This clonotype was counted only a few times. J is TRBJ2-1 and V is TRBV11-2; 8 positions match TRBD2. This CDR3 has 21 amino acids. The V gene end was trimmed by 5 bases and the J gene end by 1 base; junction bases not matched to a gene: 22. From germline, CDR1 is SGHAT and CDR2 FQNNGV. The CDR3 region is CASSRQPPGLVAPASYNEQFF. The DNA of the CDR3 is TGTGCCAGCAGCCGACAACCACCGGGACTAGTCGCCCCGGCGTCCTACAATGAGCAGTTCTTC.

The V call is TRBV20-1, the J call TRBJ2-5; no firm D call. Trimming removed 3 bases at V and 5 bases at J, with 16 bases between. CDR3 length: 14 residues. Germline assignment: CDR1 DFQATT and CDR2 SNEGSKA (reference sequence). The CDR3 DNA reads TGCAGTGCTAGTCCGATCGTCAGATGGGAGACCCAGTACTTC. Its translation is CSASPIVRWETQYF.

This clonotype turned up a few times. This sequence joins TRBV5-1 and TRBJ2-5; TRBD2 might be the D (5 bases). CDR3 length equals 13 residues. Trimming removed 7 bases from V and 4 bases from J, with 14 bases in between. The germline gives CDR1 SGHRS, CDR2 YFSETQ. The CDR3 DNA reads as TGCGCCAGCGCCGGACTCAGAGGAGAGACCCAGTACTTC. This encodes CASAGLRGETQYF.

The V call is TRBV7-2, the J call TRBJ2-7, with 9 bases aligning to TRBD2. Unmatched junction bases numbered 10, after V lost 4 bases and J lost 0 bases. This CDR3 has 17 residues. Germline CDR1 SGHTA, CDR2 FQGNSA. The chain's CDR3 is CASSSSSAGGPSYEQYF. The CDR3 coding sequence is TGTGCCAGCAGCTCTAGCAGTGCGGGGGGGCCCTCCTACGAGCAGTACTTC. The complete variable domain, with remaining parts taken from reference TRBV7-2 and TRBJ2-7, reads GAGVSQSPSNKVTEKGKDVELRCDPISGHTALYWYRQSLGQGLEFLIYFQGNSAPDKSGLPSDRFSAERTGGSVSTLTIQRTQQEDSAVYLCASSSSSAGGPSYEQYFGPGTRLTVT.

The chain is built from TRBV12-3 or TRBV12-4 and TRBJ2-2; D ambiguous. V was pared by 3 bases and J by 3 bases, with 8 bases between. The CDR3 has 14 amino acids. CDR3 residues: CASSFVTYTGELFF. CDR3 nucleotide sequence: TGTGCCAGCAGTTTTGTAACCTACACCGGGGAGCTGTTTTTT.

The genes are TRBV7-9 and TRBJ2-5; D gene unclear. V was trimmed by 2 bases and J by 5 bases, leaving 12 bases between them. CDR1 SEHNR and CDR2 FQNEAQ come from the germline V gene (reference sequence). CDR3 length: 14 amino acids. This CDR3 is CASSLLRPRETQYF. CDR3 in DNA: TGTGCCAGCAGCTTATTAAGGCCTCGGGAGACCCAGTACTTC.

This clonotype was observed a handful of times. The J gene is TRBJ2-2, the V gene TRBV11-2; D not resolved. V was trimmed by 2 bases and J by 6 bases, leaving 13 bases between them. Germline CDR1 SGHAT, CDR2 FQNNGV. This CDR3 comprises 15 residues. The DNA of the CDR3 is TGTGCCAGCAGCTTATTGTCTGGTCGTCCCGGGGAGCTGTTTTTT. Translating gives CASSLLSGRPGELFF.

Only a few counts were recorded for this clonotype. The rearrangement links TRBV28 to TRBJ2-7, with TRBD1 matching 8 bases. This CDR3 has 16 amino acids. Per germline, CDR1 MDHEN and CDR2 SYDVKM. The trim removed 3 bases at V and 3 bases at J, leaving 10 bases unmatched. The CDR3 protein is CASSLEPQGAYYEQYF. CDR3 DNA sequence: TGTGCCAGCAGTTTGGAGCCGCAGGGGGCCTACTACGAGCAGTACTTC.

In its sample, this clonotype was seen a few times. V is TRBV7-9 and J is TRBJ2-7, with 12 nucleotides matching TRBD2. The germline gives CDR1 SEHNR, CDR2 FQNEAQ (reference sequence). V shed 1 base, J shed 5 bases, and the junction held 3 bases outside the gene matches. There are 15 residues in the CDR3. The CDR3 DNA reads TGTGCCAGCAGCTTAGATCTAGCGGGAGGGGACGAGCAGTACTTC. It is translated as CASSLDLAGGDEQYF.

This clonotype was detected only a few times. V gene TRBV5-1 combines with J gene TRBJ2-7, with TRBD2 matching 7 bases. Germline lookup yields CDR1 SGHRS and CDR2 YFSETQ. After removal of 2 bases from V and 4 bases from J, the junction contained 12 bases not matched to a gene. The CDR3 loop spans 16 amino acids. CDR3 region: CASSFIPPGLPYEQYF. The CDR3 DNA sequence: TGCGCCAGCAGCTTTATTCCCCCGGGACTACCTTACGAGCAGTACTTC.

The chain couples TRBV18 to TRBJ1-6; TRBD1 matches at 9 bases. Germline CDR1 KGHSH, CDR2 LQKENI. CDR3 length equals 15 residues. Trimming removed 1 base from V and 12 bases from J; junction bases left unmatched: 7. CDR3 protein: CASSPQGTGTGPLHF. Here the CDR3 DNA reads TGTGCCAGCTCACCACAGGGGACAGGGACCGGACCCCTCCACTTT.

As regards this clonotype: At one of its ends the junction is not consistent with the germline gene, which may arise from a read error. CDR3 nucleotide sequence: TGTGCCATCAGGATAGCCGGCTGGGAGACCCATTACTTC. As protein: CAIRIAGWETHYF. V and J are TRBV10-3 and TRBJ2-5; D is perhaps TRBD2 (5 bases). Germline lookup yields CDR1 ENHRY and CDR2 SYGVKD. The CDR3 sequence is 13 residues long.